This TCR beta chain was documented in a study of blood T cell repertoires in COVID-19. Study background: The origin of the acute and convalescent COVID-19 samples was the United States, Italy and Spain. Sources were T cells, B-cell-depleted T cells, or PBMCs; the material itself was cDNA or gDNA.

As originally analysed: Counts of nucleated cells, estimated from reference gene primer amplification, were obtained. Profiled with immunoSEQ multiplex PCR; TCRdb holds only in-frame clones, not every one. The V and J calls and clone size come from that table; D and trimming were worked out from the DNA. The data hold 250,000 to 350,000 clones, with 70% to 85% observed a single time. Enrolled during active infection, Seattle patients were then followed longitudinally. The sample consisted of peripheral blood. The clonotype was recovered from a human donor with COVID-19, enrolled during active disease. The donor label of this sample is uncertain.

The CDR3 here is CASSLGVYGYTF. CDR3 nucleotides: TGTGCCAGCAGTTTAGGGGTGTATGGCTACACCTTC. V gene TRBV2 combines with J gene TRBJ1-2; weak D call: TRBD1 (5 bases). The CDR3 has 12 residues. Trimming took off 5 bases at V and 5 bases at J, with 9 bases between the two ends. In germline, CDR1 is SNHLY, CDR2 FYNNEI. Full variable domain (outside the CDR3, taken from reference TRBV2 and TRBJ1-2): EPEVTQTPSHQVTQMGQEVILRCVPISNHLYFYWYRQILGQKVEFLVSFYNNEISEKSEIFDDQFSVERPDGSNFTLKIRSTKLEDSAMYFCASSLGVYGYTFGSGTRLTVV.